This T cell receptor (beta chain) was identified during a study of cytomegalovirus exposure and HLA in healthy donors. This CDR3 has 14 amino acids. Per the germline V gene, CDR1 is MDHEN and CDR2 is SYDVKM. V shed 6 bases, J shed 5 bases, and the junction held 4 bases outside the gene matches. 13 Jbeta primers and 60 Vbeta primers were used for the PCR. Sequencing used immunoSEQ multiplex PCR; TCRdb keeps in-frame clones, though not all of them. The profile shows some 180,000 clones, roughly 74% of them singletons. The source of this sequence is a woman under 40 in good health and CMV-seropositive. Sequencing was carried out using PBMCs. This chain uses TRBV28 with TRBJ1-2; TRBD1 aligns across 12 bases. The DNA of the CDR3 is TGTGCCAGCAGAGGGACAGGGGGCGGATATGGCTACACCTTC. It codes for CASRGTGGGYGYTF.